The 21 T cell receptor beta chains given below trace back to one sample, sequenced in a study of blood T cell repertoires in COVID-19. Assay: immunoSEQ multiplex PCR; the TCRdb copy retains only in-frame clones and omits some. The sample has about 120,000 clones; more than 60% are singletons. The sample comprised peripheral blood. These receptors were obtained from a man in his 70s with acute or convalescent COVID-19.

This chain connects TRBV6-5 to TRBJ1-2, with TRBD1 as a possible D gene (5 bases). The germline V and J ends were trimmed by 4 bases and 7 bases, with 16 bases remaining between them. CDR1 and CDR2 from the germline V gene are MNHEY and SVGAGI. This CDR3 has 14 residues. The CDR3 DNA sequence: TGTGCCAGCAGTTCGGGACTAACTTCGGGTGGCTACACCTTC. It yields the protein CASSSGLTSGGYTF.

The rearrangement joins TRBV7-2 to TRBJ1-5; D might be TRBD1 (5 bases). Trimming took off 5 bases at V and 9 bases at J, with 26 bases between the two ends. CDR3 length: 17 residues. CDR1 SGHTA and CDR2 FQGNSA come from the germline V gene. CDR3 bases: TGTGCCAGCAGCGTACGCCCGGGACTAACCCCCGATTGGCCCCAGCATTTT. Its protein product is CASSVRPGLTPDWPQHF.

This clone was seen a few times. The chain couples TRBV6-6 to TRBJ1-1; 10 nucleotides agree with TRBD1. From germline, CDR1 is MNHNY and CDR2 SVGAGI (reference sequence). J gave up 1 base and V 5 bases, and 10 bases lay outside the gene matches. The CDR3 contains 17 residues. CDR3 residues: CASSPRGTGVGNTEAFF. In DNA, the CDR3 is TGTGCCAGCAGTCCTCGTGGGACAGGGGTCGGGAACACTGAAGCTTTCTTT.

V gene TRBV30 combines with J gene TRBJ1-2; D remains ambiguous. Germline CDR1 GTSNPN, CDR2 SVGIG (reference sequence). The CDR3 totals 11 residues. Deletions cut 6 bases from V and 3 bases from J, with 8 bases between. CDR3 protein: CACLRHYGYTF. CDR3 coding DNA: TGTGCCTGCCTCAGGCACTATGGCTACACCTTC.

This clone was seen a single time. CDR3: CASSNSRGTGANYGYTF. The CDR3 nucleotides read TGTGCCAGTAGTAATAGCCGGGGGACAGGGGCAAACTATGGCTACACCTTC. The gene calls are TRBV19 and TRBJ1-2; TRBD1 matches at 10 bases. The CDR3 loop spans 17 amino acids. Germline lookup yields CDR1 LNHDA and CDR2 SQIVND (reference sequence). Germline trimming cut 4 bases from V and 2 bases from J; bases unmatched to any gene: 10.

The rearrangement links TRBV7-2 to TRBJ2-1; D may be TRBD1 (5 bases). CDR1 and CDR2 (germline): SGHTA, FQGNSA. The CDR3 is made up of 15 amino acids. The ends were cut back, 4 bases at V and 3 bases at J, with 13 bases in the middle. CDR3 bases: TGTGCCAGCAGCTCACAGGCCTGGGGCTACAATGAGCAGTTCTTC. Translation: CASSSQAWGYNEQFF.

V gene TRBV9 combines with J gene TRBJ2-6, with D possibly being TRBD2 (6 bases). CDR1 and CDR2 (germline): SGDLS, YYNGEE. The ends were cut back, 4 bases at V and 0 bases at J, with 14 bases in the middle. This CDR3 region has 17 residues. The CDR3 is CASSPRGDFSGANVLTF. The CDR3 bases are TGTGCCAGCAGCCCCAGAGGGGACTTCTCTGGGGCCAACGTCCTGACTTTC. Combining the CDR3 with reference TRBV9 and TRBJ2-6 gives the whole variable domain DSGVTQTPKHLITATGQRVTLRCSPRSGDLSVYWYQQSLDQGLQFLIQYYNGEERAKGNILERFSAQQFPDLHSELNLSSLELGDSALYFCASSPRGDFSGANVLTFGAGSRLTVL.

The chain employs TRBV12-5 and TRBJ2-1; tentative D call: TRBD2 (5 bases). Germline V lookup: CDR1 LGHNT, CDR2 FRNRAP. CDR3 length: 13 residues. The ends were cut back, 1 base at V and 7 bases at J, with 8 bases in the middle. Here the CDR3 DNA reads TGTGCTAGTGGTTTGGATACTAGGAATGAGCAGTTCTTC. Protein sequence: CASGLDTRNEQFF.

With regard to this clone: Other DNA variants within this sample encode the same CDR3. The gene calls are TRBV7-9 and TRBJ2-3; no clear D. There are 14 residues in the CDR3. The germline V gene encodes CDR1 SEHNR and CDR2 FQNEAQ (reference sequence). V dropped 5 bases and J dropped 0 bases, with 9 bases sitting between them. This CDR3 reads CASSPPGSTDTQYF. The DNA for the CDR3 is TGTGCCAGCAGCCCCCCCGGGAGCACAGATACGCAGTATTTT.

The chain combines TRBV6-4 with TRBJ1-4; 9 positions match TRBD1. V shed 6 bases, J shed 6 bases, and the junction held 8 bases outside the gene matches. In germline, CDR1 is MRHNA, CDR2 SNTAGT. This CDR3 is built from 15 residues. The CDR3, as DNA: TGTGCCAGCAGGCAGACAGGGGGATCGGATGAAAAACTGTTTTTT. Protein product: CASRQTGGSDEKLFF.

This clone was observed a handful of times. Here the CDR3 reads CASRRGSGVLKYQETQYF. The CDR3 nucleotides read TGTGCCAGCAGACGCGGTAGCGGGGTTTTAAAGTACCAAGAGACCCAGTACTTC. The chain carries TRBV7-9 and TRBJ2-5; 8 bases fit TRBD2. This CDR3 is 18 amino acids long. With 6 bases clipped from V and 0 bases from J, the junction kept 15 bases outside the gene matches. Germline CDR1 and CDR2: SEHNR and FQNEAQ (reference sequence).

V usage is TRBV5-6 and J usage is TRBJ1-3; D uncertain. The CDR3 loop spans 15 amino acids. V lost 2 bases to trimming and J lost 1 base, with 10 bases between them. Germline V gene data show CDR1 as SGHDT and CDR2 as YYEEEE. The CDR3 sequence is CASSFGRLSGNTIYF. The CDR3 coding sequence is TGTGCCAGCAGCTTTGGCCGACTATCTGGAAACACCATATATTTT.

The chain couples TRBV12-5 to TRBJ2-3; no clear D gene. Germline CDR1 is LGHNT and CDR2 is FRNRAP. V lost 3 bases, J lost 0 bases, and 19 bases lay in between. There are 18 residues in the CDR3. The CDR3 DNA reads TGTGCTAGTGGTTTTGGTAAGAAAGAGGAACCCAGCACAGATACGCAGTATTTT. Residues: CASGFGKKEEPSTDTQYF. Looking up the rest from reference TRBV12-5 and TRBJ2-3 gives the full variable domain: DARVTQTPRHKVTEMGQEVTMRCQPILGHNTVFWYRQTMMQGLELLAYFRNRAPLDDSGMPKDRFSAEMPDATLATLKIQPSEPRDSAVYFCASGFGKKEEPSTDTQYFGPGTRLTVL.

This clone was detected a few times. The chain couples TRBV4-3 to TRBJ1-1, with 8 positions matching TRBD1. V trimming: 2 bases; J trimming: 1 base; junction bases outside the gene matches: 0. The germline V gene encodes CDR1 LGHNA and CDR2 YSLEER. The CDR3 is 14 residues long. CDR3 sequence reads: CASSQQGANTEAFF. In DNA form, the CDR3 reads TGCGCCAGCAGCCAACAGGGGGCGAACACTGAAGCTTTCTTT.

This clone was seen a few times. V is TRBV19 and J is TRBJ1-4; 7 nucleotides align to TRBD1. The junction had 9 bases not matched to a gene; V was cut back by 5 bases and J by 0 bases. Per germline, CDR1 LNHDA and CDR2 SQIVND (reference sequence). The CDR3 extends over 17 amino acids. CDR3 protein: CASSPRQGGPTNEKLFF. CDR3 sequence (DNA): TGTGCCAGTAGTCCCCGACAGGGCGGCCCAACTAATGAAAAACTGTTTTTT.

J is TRBJ1-6 and V is TRBV4-3, with TRBD1 as a possible D gene (5 bases). This CDR3 comprises 14 residues. Trimming took 4 bases from V and 7 from J, leaving 11 bases between them. Per germline, CDR1 LGHNA and CDR2 YSLEER. The DNA of the CDR3 is TGCGCCAGCAGCCGGGGGGTACGAAATTCACCCCTCCACTTT. This sequence encodes CASSRGVRNSPLHF.

The chain combines TRBV7-2 with TRBJ1-3; TRBD1 is a possible D gene (5 bases). With 5 bases removed from V and 4 bases from J, the gap between germline ends came to 15 bases. Germline V gene sequence: CDR1 SGHTA, CDR2 FQGNSA. This CDR3 region has 15 residues. CDR3 sequence reads: CASSPPPGGGNTIYF. CDR3 DNA: TGTGCCAGCAGCCCCCCCCCGGGGGGGGGAAACACCATATATTTT.

The chain is built from TRBV2 and TRBJ1-5; 8 nucleotides align to TRBD1. The germline CDR1 and CDR2 sequences are SNHLY and FYNNEI. This CDR3 contains 13 residues. V lost 5 bases to trimming and J lost 7 bases; unmatched junction nucleotides: 4. The CDR3 sequence is CASSPTGEQPQHF. For the CDR3, the DNA is TGTGCCAGCAGTCCGACAGGGGAACAGCCCCAGCATTTT.

Only one count was recorded for this clone. V and J are TRBV7-3 and TRBJ2-7, with 8 bases identical to TRBD2. The CDR3 length is 15 residues. J was trimmed by 0 bases and V by 5 bases; bases with no gene match: 6. Per germline, CDR1 SGHTA and CDR2 FQGTGA. The CDR3 loop reads CASSLGLGSSYEQYF. DNA of the CDR3: TGTGCCAGCAGCCTGGGACTAGGGAGCTCCTACGAGCAGTACTTC.

The chain uses TRBV7-3 and TRBJ2-3; D possibly corresponds to TRBD1 (6 bases). Trimming pared 3 bases from V and 3 bases from J, leaving 7 bases between. Germline lookup yields CDR1 SGHTA and CDR2 FQGTGA. The CDR3 is 13 amino acids. This chain's CDR3 is CASSFTGTDTQYF. DNA for the CDR3: TGTGCCAGCAGCTTCACAGGGACAGATACGCAGTATTTT.

The rearrangement uses TRBV6-6 and TRBJ1-2, with 7 bases identical to TRBD1. After removal of 6 bases from V and 4 bases from J, the junction contained 8 bases not matched to a gene. CDR3 length: 14 amino acids. Germline V lookup: CDR1 MNHNY, CDR2 SVGAGI (reference sequence). CDR3 loop: CASSFAGGGYGYTF. CDR3 bases: TGTGCCAGCAGCTTCGCAGGGGGAGGCTATGGCTACACCTTC.